A selection of T cell receptor beta chains follows, all from one sample in a study of T cells in Graves' hyperthyroidism and ophthalmopathy. TCRdb re-called the multiplex PCR reads through MiXCR, storing one row per CDR3 protein. Of about 840,000 distinct CDR3 sequences listed, 38% are singletons. The sequencing input was blood. These TCRs come from a man between 18 and 29 years old with Graves' hyperthyroidism. Both conserved end residues are part of each CDR3. Each record gives: J gene, V gene, CDR3 protein.

j_gene: TRBJ1-1; v_gene: TRBV29-1; CDR3aa: CSVEDRADTEAFF
j_gene: TRBJ1-1; v_gene: TRBV4-2; CDR3aa: CASSQDQLNTEAFF
j_gene: TRBJ2-7; v_gene: TRBV10-2; CDR3aa: CASTSRGEQYF
j_gene: TRBJ2-7; v_gene: TRBV19; CDR3aa: CATTAGPYYEQYF
j_gene: TRBJ2-2; v_gene: TRBV13; CDR3aa: CASSSGQGTGELFF
j_gene: TRBJ2-2; v_gene: TRBV24-1; CDR3aa: CATSDLLAGDTGELFF
j_gene: TRBJ2-3; v_gene: TRBV15; CDR3aa: CATSRDLASTDTQYF
j_gene: TRBJ2-7; v_gene: TRBV2; CDR3aa: CASRMGQGPSYEQYF
j_gene: TRBJ1-2; v_gene: TRBV10-3; CDR3aa: CAISDNGVYGYTF
j_gene: TRBJ1-1; v_gene: TRBV9; CDR3aa: CASSVATGRAEAFF
j_gene: TRBJ1-5; v_gene: TRBV10-2; CDR3aa: CASSETGTGDSNQPQHF
j_gene: TRBJ1-1; v_gene: TRBV15; CDR3aa: CATSPGTTEAFF
j_gene: TRBJ1-2; v_gene: TRBV5-1; CDR3aa: CASSLEGGLFYGYTF
j_gene: TRBJ2-2; v_gene: TRBV5-1; CDR3aa: CASSGTGALTGELFF
j_gene: TRBJ1-4; v_gene: TRBV7-8; CDR3aa: CASSFKTGDEKLFF
j_gene: TRBJ1-2; v_gene: TRBV9; CDR3aa: CASSVAGRYGYTF
j_gene: TRBJ1-2; v_gene: TRBV5-1; CDR3aa: CASSARTGFNYDYTF
j_gene: -; v_gene: TRBV7-9; CDR3aa: CASSSAGGRAEQFF
j_gene: TRBJ1-6; v_gene: TRBV6-1; CDR3aa: CASGTGGNNSPLHF
j_gene: TRBJ1-2; v_gene: TRBV6-1; CDR3aa: CASSYSIEAYGYTF
j_gene: TRBJ2-6; v_gene: TRBV28; CDR3aa: CASSFFGANVLTF
j_gene: TRBJ2-5; v_gene: TRBV5-6; CDR3aa: CTSSLLEETQYF
j_gene: TRBJ2-7; v_gene: TRBV10-3; CDR3aa: CASSPTGTGYGQYF
j_gene: TRBJ2-5; v_gene: TRBV9; CDR3aa: CASSGGTSVQETQYF
j_gene: TRBJ1-5; v_gene: TRBV28; CDR3aa: CATLDRGNQPQHF
j_gene: TRBJ1-2; v_gene: TRBV4-1; CDR3aa: CAGSPTGTDGYTF
j_gene: TRBJ2-3; v_gene: TRBV29-1; CDR3aa: CSVLAGIDTQYF
j_gene: TRBJ2-2; v_gene: TRBV15; CDR3aa: CATSRHRQGNTGELFF